This TCR beta chain was retrieved from a study of T cell responses to AZD1222 COVID-19 vaccine. Germline CDR1 is SGHNT and CDR2 is YYREEE (reference sequence). The CDR3 spans 11 residues. Sequenced by immunoSEQ multiplex PCR; TCRdb stores in-frame clones only, minus some. The sample lists under 150,000 clones; about 90% were seen once. The sequence derives from an adult in good health. V usage is TRBV5-4 and J usage is TRBJ2-1; unclear D gene. Sequences were derived from peripheral blood, sampled on day 0 of AZD1222 vaccination. The CDR3 DNA is TGTGTCCTGTACTCCTACAATGAGCAGTTCTTC. Its protein product is CVLYSYNEQFF.